Below are 23 T cell receptor beta chains sequenced from a single sample in a study of blood T cells in healthy people across ages. A J-beta primer mix and a sample-barcoded 5' primer were used in a second PCR of about 7 to 12 cycles. TCRdb reprocessed the 5' RACE reads via MiXCR and lists one record per CDR3 protein. The sample includes approximately 690,000 distinct CDR3 sequences, roughly 58% of them seen just once. The source material was blood. The receptors derive from a man in his 60s in good health.

Points on this clonotype: One end of the junction does not line up with germline, which may come from a read error. The J gene is TRBJ2-7, the V gene TRBV2; TRBD1 might be the D (7 bases). Germline assignment: CDR1 SNHLY and CDR2 FYNNEI. The CDR3 has 15 residues. Here the CDR3 reads CASRPGGTLSYERYF. For the CDR3, the DNA is TGTGCCAGCAGGCCAGGGGGGACTCTCTCCTACGAGCGGTACTTC.

J is TRBJ2-5 and V is TRBV20-1; 7 bases are shared with TRBD1. CDR3 size: 17 residues. The V and J ends lost 6 bases and 1 base, in that order; junction bases with no gene match: 17. Germline values: CDR1 DFQATT, CDR2 SNEGSKA (reference sequence). The CDR3 DNA reads as TGCAGTGCCGAAATAACTACGGGACAGCTCCTCCAAGAGACCCAGTACTTC. It is translated as CSAEITTGQLLQETQYF.

This clonotype turned up a few times. The chain couples TRBV20-1 to TRBJ2-4, with 7 positions matching TRBD1. CDR1 is DFQATT and CDR2 is SNEGSKA in the germline V gene (reference sequence). V dropped 6 bases and J dropped 0; count of bases not matched to a gene: 8. The CDR3 extends over 15 amino acids. CDR3 sequence reads: CSAPDRNLAKNIQYF. CDR3 DNA sequence: TGCAGTGCCCCGGACAGGAACCTAGCCAAAAACATTCAGTACTTC.

V is TRBV25-1 and J is TRBJ1-2; D call uncertain. Trimming removed 3 bases at V and 5 bases at J, with 16 bases between. The CDR3 extends over 15 amino acids. The germline V gene has CDR1 MGHDK and CDR2 SYGVNS. In DNA form, the CDR3 reads TGTGCCAGCAGTGACCCCCGAGGTCCTGGGTATGGCTACACCTTC. This codes for CASSDPRGPGYGYTF.

This chain uses TRBV12-3 or TRBV12-4 with TRBJ1-5; no definite D call. This CDR3 is built from 12 residues. Trimming left V 5 bases short and J 3 bases short, with 5 bases between. The DNA for the CDR3 is TGTGCCAGCAGTCCCTACAATCAGCCCCAGCATTTT. It translates to CASSPYNQPQHF.

In its sample, this clonotype was seen a few times. The rearrangement joins TRBV20-1 to TRBJ2-5; 10 bases match TRBD1. Germline loops: CDR1 DFQATT, CDR2 SNEGSKA (reference sequence). J gave up 2 bases and V 4 bases, and 4 bases lay outside the gene matches. The CDR3 is 14 amino acids. The CDR3 loop is CSAISGQGQETQYF. For the CDR3, the DNA is TGCAGTGCTATCTCGGGACAGGGGCAAGAGACCCAGTACTTC.

The V call is TRBV27, the J call TRBJ2-5; 9 nucleotides match TRBD1. The trim removed 3 bases at V and 5 bases at J, leaving 4 bases unmatched. This CDR3 comprises 14 residues. Germline CDR1 MNHEY, CDR2 SMNVEV (reference sequence). The CDR3, as DNA: TGTGCCAGCAGTTTGCCCGGGACAGGGGAGACCCAGTACTTC. Translation gives CASSLPGTGETQYF.

This chain connects TRBV3-1 to TRBJ1-1; weak D call: TRBD1 (5 bases). V was cut by 1 base and J by 0 bases, with 12 bases left in between. Germline V gene sequence: CDR1 LGHDT, CDR2 YNNKEL (reference sequence). The CDR3 is 16 residues long. This CDR3 is CASSQGSNRMNTEAFF. The CDR3 coding sequence is TGTGCCAGCAGCCAAGGCTCTAACAGGATGAACACTGAAGCTTTCTTT. The complete variable domain, with remaining parts taken from reference TRBV3-1 and TRBJ1-1, reads DTAVSQTPKYLVTQMGNDKSIKCEQNLGHDTMYWYKQDSKKFLKIMFSYNNKELIINETVPNRFSPKSPDKAHLNLHINSLELGDSAVYFCASSQGSNRMNTEAFFGQGTRLTVV.

This clonotype was recorded a few times. This chain uses TRBV19 with TRBJ1-2, with unresolved D. The CDR3 spans 14 residues. Trimming left V 6 bases short and J 4 bases short, with 15 bases between. Germline V gives CDR1 LNHDA, CDR2 SQIVND (reference sequence). The CDR3 bases are TGTGCCAGTAGACCCCGAGATTTCGGCTATGGCTACACCTTC. Its translation: CASRPRDFGYGYTF.

The chain joins TRBV12-3 or TRBV12-4 to TRBJ2-3; D might be TRBD2 (6 bases). CDR3 length: 14 amino acids. With 4 bases removed from V and 3 bases from J, the gap between germline ends came to 11 bases. CDR3 loop: CASSYRAGTDTQYF. The DNA of the CDR3 is TGTGCCAGCAGTTATCGCGCGGGGACAGATACGCAGTATTTT.

V gene TRBV20-1 combines with J gene TRBJ2-5; weak D call: TRBD1 (6 bases). V was shortened by 4 bases and J by 0 bases, with 15 bases between the two germline ends. Germline V lookup: CDR1 DFQATT, CDR2 SNEGSKA (reference sequence). The CDR3 has 15 residues. The CDR3 sequence: CSAIVLDRYQETQYF. CDR3 nucleotides: TGCAGTGCTATAGTACTCGACAGGTACCAAGAGACCCAGTACTTC.

A few counts support this clonotype. The CDR3 nucleotides are TGTGCCAGCAGTCCCCGGTCTAGCGGGGGGCGGGAGACCCAGTACTTC. Encoded protein: CASSPRSSGGRETQYF. V gene TRBV6-6 combines with J gene TRBJ2-5; TRBD2 matches at 11 bases. After removal of 5 bases from V and 5 bases from J, the junction contained 10 bases not matched to a gene. The CDR3 runs 16 residues. The V gene's germline CDR1 is MNHNY and CDR2 SVGAGI (reference sequence).

The chain is built from TRBV7-9 and TRBJ2-5; D is unresolved. The CDR3 runs 12 residues. Trimming took off 7 bases at V and 3 bases at J, with 9 bases between the two ends. CDR1 is SEHNR, CDR2 FQNEAQ, per germline (reference sequence). The CDR3 region has the DNA TGTGCCAGCACGACATCGGAAGAGACCCAGTACTTC. This encodes CASTTSEETQYF.

This clonotype was found many times. V and J are TRBV2 and TRBJ2-7, with D unresolved. The ends were cut back, 3 bases at V and 2 bases at J, with 5 bases in the middle. The CDR3 contains 12 residues. Germline values: CDR1 SNHLY, CDR2 FYNNEI. The CDR3 bases are TGTGCCAGCAGTGATCTAGCCTACGAGCAGTACTTC. Protein: CASSDLAYEQYF.

This chain connects TRBV18 to TRBJ2-2, with 7 bases matching TRBD1. Per the germline V gene, CDR1 is KGHSH and CDR2 is LQKENI. J gave up 4 bases and V 0 bases, and 2 bases lay outside the gene matches. There are 15 residues in the CDR3. As DNA, the CDR3 is TGTGCCAGCTCACCACCTTGGACAGGCACCGGGGAGCTGTTTTTT. Translated: CASSPPWTGTGELFF.

The J gene is TRBJ1-5, the V gene TRBV29-1, with D perhaps TRBD1 (6 bases). CDR3 length: 14 residues. Germline CDR1 is SQVTM and CDR2 is ANQGSEA. Trimming pared 6 bases from V and 4 bases from J, leaving 16 bases between. The CDR3 DNA reads TGCAGCGTCGCCTCGGGCCAGGGGAATCAGCCCCAGCATTTT. It codes for CSVASGQGNQPQHF.

This clonotype was seen a few times. The chain has TRBV3-1 and TRBJ2-4; D remains ambiguous. Trimming shortened V by 3 bases and J by 0 bases, and 9 bases separated the two germline ends. The CDR3 extends over 15 amino acids. In germline, CDR1 is LGHDT, CDR2 YNNKEL (reference sequence). Here the CDR3 DNA reads TGTGCCAGCAGCCAGCCCAGACTAGCCAAAAACATTCAGTACTTC. The encoded protein is CASSQPRLAKNIQYF.

The CDR3 DNA reads TGTGCCAGCAGCCAAGATGAAGGGGCAGGGTACCGGTATGGCTACACCTTC. This encodes CASSQDEGAGYRYGYTF. J is TRBJ1-2 and V is TRBV3-1; tentative D call: TRBD1 (5 bases). V was clipped by 0 bases and J by 5 bases, with 19 bases between them. Germline V gene data show CDR1 as LGHDT and CDR2 as YNNKEL (reference sequence). The CDR3 sequence is 17 residues long.

V is TRBV7-9 and J is TRBJ2-1; 14 bases are a match to TRBD2. Germline loops: CDR1 SEHNR, CDR2 FQNEAQ (reference sequence). The CDR3 totals 19 residues. Trimming cost V 3 bases and J 3 bases; bases outside gene matches: 10. Here the CDR3 DNA reads TGTGCCAGCAGCTTCTCGACTAGCGGGGGGGCTGGGGTCTACAATGAGCAGTTCTTC. Translation gives CASSFSTSGGAGVYNEQFF.

The V call is TRBV20-1, the J call TRBJ2-3; no reliable D call. Germline V lookup: CDR1 DFQATT, CDR2 SNEGSKA (reference sequence). Trimming cost V 4 bases and J 2 bases, with 4 bases left between them. The CDR3 consists of 11 residues. CDR3 sequence (DNA): TGCAGTGCTACACACACAGATACGCAGTATTTT. Amino acids: CSATHTDTQYF.

As concerns this clonotype: The junction departs from the called germline gene at one end, perhaps through a read error. The chain employs TRBV6-1 and TRBJ1-5, with D possibly being TRBD1 (6 bases). The CDR3 loop spans 15 amino acids. The germline CDR1 and CDR2 sequences are MNHNS and SASEGT. The chain's CDR3 is CASRNRANSNRPQHF. CDR3 in DNA: TGTGCCAGCAGAAACAGGGCCAATAGCAATCGGCCCCAGCATTTT.

This clonotype was seen a few times. The chain joins TRBV29-1 to TRBJ2-1; D uncertain. V lost 7 bases and J lost 8, with 12 bases in between. The CDR3 is 11 residues long. Germline loops: CDR1 SQVTM, CDR2 ANQGSEA. This CDR3 reads CSAMTYHEQFF. The CDR3 DNA is TGCAGCGCCATGACATATCATGAGCAGTTCTTC.

The chain employs TRBV12-3 or TRBV12-4 and TRBJ2-7; D possibly matches TRBD1 or TRBD2 (7 bases each). V lost 4 bases and J 6 bases, leaving 22 bases between the germline ends. The CDR3 extends over 16 amino acids. In nucleotides, the CDR3 is TGTGCCAGCAGTTCCCCAAGCGGGGACAGTAAGAGCGAGCAGTACTTC. Translating it yields CASSSPSGDSKSEQYF.